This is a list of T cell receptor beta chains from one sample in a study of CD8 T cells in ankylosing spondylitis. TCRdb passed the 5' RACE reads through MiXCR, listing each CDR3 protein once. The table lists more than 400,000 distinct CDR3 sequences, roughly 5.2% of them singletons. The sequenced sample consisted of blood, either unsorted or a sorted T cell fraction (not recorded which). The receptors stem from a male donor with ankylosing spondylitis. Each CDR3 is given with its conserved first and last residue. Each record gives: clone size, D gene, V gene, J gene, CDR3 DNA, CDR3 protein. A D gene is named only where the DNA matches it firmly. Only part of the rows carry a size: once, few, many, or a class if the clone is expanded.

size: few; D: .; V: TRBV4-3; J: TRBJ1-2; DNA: TGCGCCAGCAGCCAAGATTACCCCGAGGGGGACTATGGCTACACCTTC; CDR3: CASSQDYPEGDYGYTF
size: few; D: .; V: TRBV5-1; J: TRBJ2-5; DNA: TGCGCCAGCAGATATACCCCGCGGGAGACCCAGTACTTC; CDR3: CASRYTPRETQYF
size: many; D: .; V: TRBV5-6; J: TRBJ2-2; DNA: TGTGCCAGCACCCTCTTGGTGGGTGAGGACATCCTCGAAAAAACCGGGGAGCTGTTTTTT; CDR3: CASTLLVGEDILEKTGELFF
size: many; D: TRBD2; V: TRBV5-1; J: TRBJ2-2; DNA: TGCGCCAGCAGCTTGTACCCTAGCGGGATGAGTAACACCGGGGAGCTGTTTTTT; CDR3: CASSLYPSGMSNTGELFF
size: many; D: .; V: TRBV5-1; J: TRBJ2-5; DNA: TGCGCCAGCAGCTCCCTGGGCGGGGAGACCCAGTACTTC; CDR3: CASSSLGGETQYF
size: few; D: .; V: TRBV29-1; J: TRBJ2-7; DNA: TGCAGCGTTGAAGGGGCTACCTCCTCCTACGAGCAGTACTTC; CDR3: CSVEGATSSYEQYF
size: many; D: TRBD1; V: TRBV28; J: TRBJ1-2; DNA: TGTGCCAGCAGTACAACGACCGGGACAGTAATTAACTATGGCTACACCTTC; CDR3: CASSTTTGTVINYGYTF
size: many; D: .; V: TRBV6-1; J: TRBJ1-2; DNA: TGTGCCAGCAGTAAAACGGGGCGATACTATGGCTACACCTTC; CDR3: CASSKTGRYYGYTF
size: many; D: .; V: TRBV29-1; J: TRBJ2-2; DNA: TGCAGCGTTGACAGGGTGGGCACCGGGGAGCTGTTTTTT; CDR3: CSVDRVGTGELFF
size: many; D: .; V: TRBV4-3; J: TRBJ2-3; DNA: TGCGCCAGCAGCCAAGCTGTTGGCACAGATACGCAGTATTTT; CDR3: CASSQAVGTDTQYF
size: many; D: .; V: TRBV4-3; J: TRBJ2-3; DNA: TGCGCCAGCAGCCAAGACAGGGAATGGGGAGATACGCAGTATTTT; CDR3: CASSQDREWGDTQYF
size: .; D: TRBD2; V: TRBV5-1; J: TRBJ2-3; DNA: TGCGCCAGCAGCGTTGGAGCGGGAGGGCCGGTCACAGATACGCAGTATTTT; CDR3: CASSVGAGGPVTDTQYF
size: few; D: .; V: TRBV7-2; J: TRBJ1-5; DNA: TGTGCCAGCATGCGTGACGGGAATAGCAATCAGCCCCAGCATTTT; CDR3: CASMRDGNSNQPQHF
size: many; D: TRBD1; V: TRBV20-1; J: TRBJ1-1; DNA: TGCAGTGCAAAAACAGGGGGCACTGAAGCTTTCTTT; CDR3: CSAKTGGTEAFF
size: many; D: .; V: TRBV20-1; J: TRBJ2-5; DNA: TGCAGTGCTAGAGATCTGCGGTACCAAGAGACCCAGTACTTC; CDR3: CSARDLRYQETQYF
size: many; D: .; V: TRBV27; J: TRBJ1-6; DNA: TGTGCCAGCAGTTCCCATAGGGGGAATTCACCCCTCCACTTT; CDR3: CASSSHRGNSPLHF
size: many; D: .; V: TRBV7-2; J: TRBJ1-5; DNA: TGTGCCAGCAGCTTACTCGGAGTGGGCAATCAGCCCCAGCATTTT; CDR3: CASSLLGVGNQPQHF
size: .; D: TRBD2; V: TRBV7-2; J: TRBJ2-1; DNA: TGTGCCAGCAGCCGTAGCGGGGAGTACAATGAGCAGTTCTTC; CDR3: CASSRSGEYNEQFF
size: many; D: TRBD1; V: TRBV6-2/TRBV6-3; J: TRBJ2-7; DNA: TGTGCCAGCAGTCAAGGGACAGGCTTCTCCTACGAGCAGTACTTC; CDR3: CASSQGTGFSYEQYF
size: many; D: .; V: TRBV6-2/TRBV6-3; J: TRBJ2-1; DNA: TGTGCCAGCAGCCAGGGACTGAACTTCTACAATGAGCAGTTCTTC; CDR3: CASSQGLNFYNEQFF
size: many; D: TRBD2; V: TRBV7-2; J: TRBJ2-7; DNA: TGTGCCAGCAGCTTAGTAGGCGGGAGTGGCTCCTACGAGCAGTACTTC; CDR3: CASSLVGGSGSYEQYF
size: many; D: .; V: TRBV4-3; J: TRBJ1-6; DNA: TGCGCCAGCAGCCAAGAAGGAAGTTCGACCCTCCACTTT; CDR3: CASSQEGSSTLHF
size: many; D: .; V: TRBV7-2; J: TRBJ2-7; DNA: TGTGCCAGCAGCTTCCGCAGCAACTCCTACGAGCAGTACTTC; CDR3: CASSFRSNSYEQYF
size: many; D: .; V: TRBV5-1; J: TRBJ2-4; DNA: TGCGCCAGCAGCCCGAATACAGGGTCTAGTCCCAAAAACATTCAGTACTTC; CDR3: CASSPNTGSSPKNIQYF
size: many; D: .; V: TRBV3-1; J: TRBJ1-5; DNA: TGTGCCAGCAGCCAAGTTACAGGGAATCAGCCCCAGCATTTT; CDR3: CASSQVTGNQPQHF
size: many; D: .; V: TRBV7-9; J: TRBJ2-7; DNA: TGTGCCAGCAGCTCCCCTTATAAGGGGGAAAGCTCCTACGAGCAGTACTTC; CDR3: CASSSPYKGESSYEQYF
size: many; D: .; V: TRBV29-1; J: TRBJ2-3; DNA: TGCAGCGTTGAAACTTTTAGGGCGGGCTCCACAGATACGCAGTATTTT; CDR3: CSVETFRAGSTDTQYF
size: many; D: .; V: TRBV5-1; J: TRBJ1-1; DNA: TGCGCCAGCAGCTTGGACCCGTCGGCCACTGAAGCTTTCTTT; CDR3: CASSLDPSATEAFF
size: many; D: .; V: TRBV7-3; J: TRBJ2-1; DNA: TGTGCCAGCAGCCCTTCCCGGTCTGGTGAGCAGTTCTTC; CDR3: CASSPSRSGEQFF
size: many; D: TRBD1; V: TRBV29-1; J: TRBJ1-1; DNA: TGCAGGGGGGACAGGGACACCACTGAAGCTTTCTTT; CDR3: CRGDRDTTEAFF
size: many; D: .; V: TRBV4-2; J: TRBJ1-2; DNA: TGTGCCAGCAGCCAAGATAGCGAGACAAGGGGTGGCTACACCTTC; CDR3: CASSQDSETRGGYTF
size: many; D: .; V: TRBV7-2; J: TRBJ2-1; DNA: TGTGCCAGCAGCTTCCAGGCCTCCTACAATGAGCAGTTCTTC; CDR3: CASSFQASYNEQFF
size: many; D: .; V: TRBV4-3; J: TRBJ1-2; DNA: TGCGCCAGCAGCCGCTCAGCCCGGGACCCTCGCCTCTACACCTTC; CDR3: CASSRSARDPRLYTF
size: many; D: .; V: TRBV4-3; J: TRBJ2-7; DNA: TGCGCCAGCAGCCAAGCCGCAGGGGACTACGAGCAGTACTTC; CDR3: CASSQAAGDYEQYF
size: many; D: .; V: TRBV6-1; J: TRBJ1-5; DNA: TGTGCCAGCAGTCCCCGGACACCTGATAGCAATCAGCCCCAGCATTTT; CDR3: CASSPRTPDSNQPQHF
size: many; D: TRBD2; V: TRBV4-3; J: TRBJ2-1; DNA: TGCGCCAGCAGCCAAGCCCAAGCGGGAGGGCAGTATCAGCAGTTCTTC; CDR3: CASSQAQAGGQYQQFF
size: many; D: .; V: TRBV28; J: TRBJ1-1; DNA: TGTGCCAGCAGTTTAAAGGGTAGGGGACGGGCTTTCTTT; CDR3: CASSLKGRGRAFF
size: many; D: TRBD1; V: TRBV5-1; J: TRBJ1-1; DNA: TGCGCCAGCAGCTTTCAACCGGGACAGGGGAAGGCTTTCTTT; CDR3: CASSFQPGQGKAFF
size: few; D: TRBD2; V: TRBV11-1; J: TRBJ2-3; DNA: TGTGCCAGCAGCTCGATATATCGGACTAGCGGGAGCTCAGATACGCAGTATTTT; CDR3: CASSSIYRTSGSSDTQYF
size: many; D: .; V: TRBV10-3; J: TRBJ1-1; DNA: TGTGCCATCAGGGATCCGACAGACACTGAAGCTTTCTTT; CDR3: CAIRDPTDTEAFF
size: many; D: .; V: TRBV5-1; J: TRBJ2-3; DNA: TGCGCCAGCAGCTTGGGAGGGTTAGAAGGTACGCAGTATTTT; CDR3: CASSLGGLEGTQYF
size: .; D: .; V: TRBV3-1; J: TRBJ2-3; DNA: TGTGCCAGCAGCCAACACAGGTCTTCTAGCACAGATACGCAGTATTTT; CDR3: CASSQHRSSSTDTQYF
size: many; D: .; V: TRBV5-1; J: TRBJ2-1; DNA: TGCGCCAGCAGCTTATTTCCAGGCCCGAGGGACAATGAGCAGTTCTTC; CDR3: CASSLFPGPRDNEQFF
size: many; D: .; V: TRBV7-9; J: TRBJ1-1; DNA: TGTGCCAGCAGCTTAGTGGACTTTGAAGCTTTCTTT; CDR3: CASSLVDFEAFF
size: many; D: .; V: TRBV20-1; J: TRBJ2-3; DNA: TGCAGTGCCGGTGGAGGGCACACAGATACGCAGTATTTT; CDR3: CSAGGGHTDTQYF
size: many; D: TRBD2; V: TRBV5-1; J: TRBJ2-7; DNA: TGCGCCAGCAGCTTTGCCACTAGCGGGGGTTACTACGAGCAGTACTTC; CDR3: CASSFATSGGYYEQYF
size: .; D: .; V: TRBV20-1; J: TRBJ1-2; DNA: TGCAGTGCTAGAGATCTGTCTCGGGTTATCCGGGTGCGAGCCTGGTTGTACACCTTC; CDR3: CSARDLSRVIRVRAWLYTF
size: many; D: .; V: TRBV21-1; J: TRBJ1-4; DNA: TGTGCCAGCAGCAAGGAAAAACTGTTTTTT; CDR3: CASSKEKLFF
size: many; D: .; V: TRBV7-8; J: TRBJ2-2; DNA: TGTGCCAGCAGCTTAAAGTTTATCGGAGACACCGGGGAGCTGTTTTTT; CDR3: CASSLKFIGDTGELFF
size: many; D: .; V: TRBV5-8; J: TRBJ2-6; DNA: TGTGCCAGCAGCTCCTACAGGGAGTCTGGGGCCAACGTCCTGACTTTC; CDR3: CASSSYRESGANVLTF
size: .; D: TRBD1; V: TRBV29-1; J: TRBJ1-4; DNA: TGCAGCGGTCAGGGGGATGAAAAACTGTTTTTT; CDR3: CSGQGDEKLFF
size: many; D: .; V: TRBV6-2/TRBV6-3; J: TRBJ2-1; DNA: TGTGCCAGCAGTTCCCCGGGCCGGACCAATGAGCAGTTCTTC; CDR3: CASSSPGRTNEQFF
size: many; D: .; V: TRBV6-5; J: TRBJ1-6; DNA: TGTGCCAGCAGTTACTCGATTAGCTCCTATAATTCACCCCTCCACTTT; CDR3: CASSYSISSYNSPLHF
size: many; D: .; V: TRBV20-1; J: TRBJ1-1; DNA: TGCAGTGCTAGGGGTTTCGCTGAAGCTTTCTTT; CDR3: CSARGFAEAFF
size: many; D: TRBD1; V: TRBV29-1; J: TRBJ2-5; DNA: TGCAGCGCTGGGGGACAGGGAGGTGAAGAGACCCAGTACTTC; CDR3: CSAGGQGGEETQYF
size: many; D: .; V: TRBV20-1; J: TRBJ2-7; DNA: TGCAGTGCTAGAGATCTAGTTAGTGGCCAAATCGAGCAGTACTTC; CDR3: CSARDLVSGQIEQYF
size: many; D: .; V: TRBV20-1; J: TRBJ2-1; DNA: TGCAGTGCTAAGGGGCAGAACTACAATGAGCAGTTCTTC; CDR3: CSAKGQNYNEQFF
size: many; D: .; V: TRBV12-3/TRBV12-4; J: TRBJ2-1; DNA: TGTGCCAGCAGCCCATCTAGCGAGGGGACCTACAATGAGCAGTTCTTC; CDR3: CASSPSSEGTYNEQFF